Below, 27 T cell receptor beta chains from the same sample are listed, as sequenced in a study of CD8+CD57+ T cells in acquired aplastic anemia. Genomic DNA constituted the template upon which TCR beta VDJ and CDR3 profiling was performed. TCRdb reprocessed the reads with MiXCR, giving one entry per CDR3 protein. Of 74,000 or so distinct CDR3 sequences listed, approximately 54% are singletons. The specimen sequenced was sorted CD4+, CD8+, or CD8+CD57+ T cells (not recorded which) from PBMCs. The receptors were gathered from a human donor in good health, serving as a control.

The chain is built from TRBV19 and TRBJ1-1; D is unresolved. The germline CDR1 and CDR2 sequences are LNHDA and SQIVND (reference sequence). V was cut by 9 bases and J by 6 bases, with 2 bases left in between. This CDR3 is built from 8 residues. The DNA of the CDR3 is TGTGCCAGGCCTGAAGCTTTCTTT. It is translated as CARPEAFF.

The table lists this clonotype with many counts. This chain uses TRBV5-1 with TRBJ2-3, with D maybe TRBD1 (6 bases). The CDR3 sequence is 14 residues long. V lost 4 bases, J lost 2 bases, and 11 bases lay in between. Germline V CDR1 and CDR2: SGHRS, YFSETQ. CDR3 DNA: TGCGCCAGCAGCGTCGGACAGTCCACAGATACGCAGTATTTT. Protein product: CASSVGQSTDTQYF. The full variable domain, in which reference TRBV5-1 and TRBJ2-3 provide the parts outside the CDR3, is KAGVTQTPRYLIKTRGQQVTLSCSPISGHRSVSWYQQTPGQGLQFLFEYFSETQRNKGNFPGRFSGRQFSNSRSEMNVSTLELGDSALYLCASSVGQSTDTQYFGPGTRLTVL.

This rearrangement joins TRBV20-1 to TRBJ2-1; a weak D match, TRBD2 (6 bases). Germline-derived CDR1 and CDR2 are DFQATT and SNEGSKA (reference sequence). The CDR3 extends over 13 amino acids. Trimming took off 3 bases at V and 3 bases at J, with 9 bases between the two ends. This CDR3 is CSASATSYNEQFF. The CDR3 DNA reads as TGCAGTGCTAGCGCGACTAGCTACAATGAGCAGTTCTTC.

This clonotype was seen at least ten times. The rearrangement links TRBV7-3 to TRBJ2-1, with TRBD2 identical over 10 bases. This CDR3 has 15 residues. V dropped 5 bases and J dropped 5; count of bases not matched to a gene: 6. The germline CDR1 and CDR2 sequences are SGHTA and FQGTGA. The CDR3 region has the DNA TGTGCCAGCAGCCCTGGACTAGCGGACGACAATGAGCAGTTCTTC. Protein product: CASSPGLADDNEQFF.

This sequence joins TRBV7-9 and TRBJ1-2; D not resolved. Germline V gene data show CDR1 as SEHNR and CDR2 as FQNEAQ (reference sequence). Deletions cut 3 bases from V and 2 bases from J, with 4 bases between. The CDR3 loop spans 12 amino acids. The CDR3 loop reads CASSFTNYGYTF. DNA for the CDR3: TGTGCCAGCAGCTTTACGAACTATGGCTACACCTTC.

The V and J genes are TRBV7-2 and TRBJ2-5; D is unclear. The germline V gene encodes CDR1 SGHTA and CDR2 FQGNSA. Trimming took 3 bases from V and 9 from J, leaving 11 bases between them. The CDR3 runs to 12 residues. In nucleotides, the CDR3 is TGTGCCAGCAGCTTGGCTAGGGCGCCCCAGTACTTC. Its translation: CASSLARAPQYF.

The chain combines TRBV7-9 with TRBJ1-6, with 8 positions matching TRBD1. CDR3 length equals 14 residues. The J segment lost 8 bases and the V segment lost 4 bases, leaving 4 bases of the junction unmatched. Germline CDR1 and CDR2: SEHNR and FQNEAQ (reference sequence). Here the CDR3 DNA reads TGTGCCAGCAGCTCGGACAGGGCAGATTCACCCCTCCACTTT. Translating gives CASSSDRADSPLHF. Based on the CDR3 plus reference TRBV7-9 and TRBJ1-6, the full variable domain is DTGVSQNPRHKITKRGQNVTFRCDPISEHNRLYWYRQTLGQGPEFLTYFQNEAQLEKSRLLSDRFSAERPKGSFSTLEIQRTEQGDSAMYLCASSSDRADSPLHFGNGTRLTVT.

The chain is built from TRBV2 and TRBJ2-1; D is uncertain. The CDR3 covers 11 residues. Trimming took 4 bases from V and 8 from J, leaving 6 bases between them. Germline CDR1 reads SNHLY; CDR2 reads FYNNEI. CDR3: CASSAWDEQFF. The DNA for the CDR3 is TGTGCCAGCAGTGCGTGGGATGAGCAGTTCTTC.

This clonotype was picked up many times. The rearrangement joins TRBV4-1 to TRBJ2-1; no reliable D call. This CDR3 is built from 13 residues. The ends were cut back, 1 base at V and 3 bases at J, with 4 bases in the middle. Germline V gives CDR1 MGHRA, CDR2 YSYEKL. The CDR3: CASSQGNYNEQFF. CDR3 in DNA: TGCGCCAGCAGCCAAGGGAACTACAATGAGCAGTTCTTC.

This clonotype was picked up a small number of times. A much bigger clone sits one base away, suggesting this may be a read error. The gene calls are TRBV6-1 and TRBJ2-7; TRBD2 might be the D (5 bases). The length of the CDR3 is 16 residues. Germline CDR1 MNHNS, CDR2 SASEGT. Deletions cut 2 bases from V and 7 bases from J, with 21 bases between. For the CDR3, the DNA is TGTGCCAGCAGTGAAAACGGCGGGTCCCCCTACAATGAGCAGTACTTC. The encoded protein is CASSENGGSPYNEQYF.

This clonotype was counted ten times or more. The CDR3 DNA reads as TGTGCCAGCAGTTACTTGGGCACCTCTTACTCCTACAATGAGCAGTTCTTC. This sequence encodes CASSYLGTSYSYNEQFF. V gene TRBV6-5 combines with J gene TRBJ2-1; D is undetermined. The CDR3 is 17 residues long. The germline V gene encodes CDR1 MNHEY and CDR2 SVGAGI. The V and J ends lost 1 base and 0 bases respectively, with 13 bases between them.

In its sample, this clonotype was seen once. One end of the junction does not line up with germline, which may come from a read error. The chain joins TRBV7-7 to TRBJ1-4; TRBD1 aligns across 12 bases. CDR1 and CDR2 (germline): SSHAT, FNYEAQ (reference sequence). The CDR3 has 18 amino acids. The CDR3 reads CASSLRPGTGGAVEKLFF. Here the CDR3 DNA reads TGTGCTAGCAGCTTAAGGCCCGGGACAGGGGGCGCGGTAGAAAAACTGTTTTTT.

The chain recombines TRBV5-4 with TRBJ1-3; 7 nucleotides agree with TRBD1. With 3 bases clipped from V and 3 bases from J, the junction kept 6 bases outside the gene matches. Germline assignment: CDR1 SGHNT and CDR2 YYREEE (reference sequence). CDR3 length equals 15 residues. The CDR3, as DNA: TGTGCCAGCAGCTCATCGACAGGGCATGGAAACACCATATATTTT. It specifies CASSSSTGHGNTIYF.

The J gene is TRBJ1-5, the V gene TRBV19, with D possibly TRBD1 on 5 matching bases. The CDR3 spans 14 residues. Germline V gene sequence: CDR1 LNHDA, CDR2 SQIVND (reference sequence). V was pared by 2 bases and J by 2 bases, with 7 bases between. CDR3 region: CASSIRGGNQPQHF. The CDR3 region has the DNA TGTGCCAGTAGTATAAGGGGAGGCAATCAGCCCCAGCATTTT.

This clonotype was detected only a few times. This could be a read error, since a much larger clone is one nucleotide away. CDR3 residues: CASSLGQEGQPQHF. CDR3 coding DNA: TGTGCCAGCAGCTTGGGACAGGAGGGTCAGCCCCAGCATTTT. J is TRBJ1-5 and V is TRBV7-9; the match to TRBD1 covers 8 bases. Per the germline V gene, CDR1 is SEHNR and CDR2 is FQNEAQ (reference sequence). The J segment lost 6 bases and the V segment lost 3 bases, leaving 4 bases of the junction unmatched. This CDR3 comprises 14 residues.

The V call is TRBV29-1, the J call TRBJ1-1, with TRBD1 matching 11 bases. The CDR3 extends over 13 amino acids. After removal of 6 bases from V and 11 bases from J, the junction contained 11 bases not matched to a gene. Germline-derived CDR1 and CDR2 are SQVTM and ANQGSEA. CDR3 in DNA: TGCAGCGTAAGGGACAGGGGGAACGGTGAGGCTTTCTTT. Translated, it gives CSVRDRGNGEAFF.

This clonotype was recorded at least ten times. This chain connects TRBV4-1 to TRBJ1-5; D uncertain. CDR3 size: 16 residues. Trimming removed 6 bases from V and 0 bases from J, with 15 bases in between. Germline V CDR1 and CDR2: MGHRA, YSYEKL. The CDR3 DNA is TGCGCCAGCAGTCGTGGACGGATTTATAGCAATCAGCCCCAGCATTTT. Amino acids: CASSRGRIYSNQPQHF.

The CDR3 DNA reads TGTGCCAGCAGCCAAGATGGGCTGCCCTACGAGCAGTACTTC. It yields the protein CASSQDGLPYEQYF. This sequence joins TRBV3-1 and TRBJ2-7; no firm D call. This CDR3 comprises 14 residues. Germline loops: CDR1 LGHDT, CDR2 YNNKEL (reference sequence). Trimming pared 0 bases from V and 2 bases from J, leaving 8 bases between.

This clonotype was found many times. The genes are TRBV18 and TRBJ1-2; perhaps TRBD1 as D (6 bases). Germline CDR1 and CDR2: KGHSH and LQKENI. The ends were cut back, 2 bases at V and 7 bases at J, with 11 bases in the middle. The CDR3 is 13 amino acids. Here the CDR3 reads CASSPGTSFGYTF. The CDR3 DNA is TGTGCCAGCTCACCAGGGACATCTTTTGGCTACACCTTC.

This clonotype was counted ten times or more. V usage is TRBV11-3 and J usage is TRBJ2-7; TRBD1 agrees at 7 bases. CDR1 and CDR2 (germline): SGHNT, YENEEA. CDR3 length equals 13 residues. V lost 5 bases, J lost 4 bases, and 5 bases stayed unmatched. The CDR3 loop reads CASSQGTAYEQYF. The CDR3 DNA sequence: TGTGCCAGCAGCCAGGGGACAGCATACGAGCAGTACTTC.

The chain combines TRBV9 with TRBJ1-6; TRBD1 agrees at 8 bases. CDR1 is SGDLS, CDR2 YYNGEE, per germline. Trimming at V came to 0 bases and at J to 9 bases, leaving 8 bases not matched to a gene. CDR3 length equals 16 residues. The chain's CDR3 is CASSVGAGGAGSPLHF. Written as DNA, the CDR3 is TGTGCCAGCAGCGTAGGGGCAGGGGGCGCGGGTTCACCCCTCCACTTT. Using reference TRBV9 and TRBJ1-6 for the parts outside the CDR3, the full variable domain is DSGVTQTPKHLITATGQRVTLRCSPRSGDLSVYWYQQSLDQGLQFLIQYYNGEERAKGNILERFSAQQFPDLHSELNLSSLELGDSALYFCASSVGAGGAGSPLHFGNGTRLTVT.

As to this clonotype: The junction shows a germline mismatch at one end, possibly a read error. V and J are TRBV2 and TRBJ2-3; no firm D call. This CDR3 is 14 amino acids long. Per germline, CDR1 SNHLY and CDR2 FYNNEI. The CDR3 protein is CASTAFEAGDTRYF. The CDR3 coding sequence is TGTGCCAGCACCGCTTTCGAGGCAGGAGATACGCGGTATTTT.

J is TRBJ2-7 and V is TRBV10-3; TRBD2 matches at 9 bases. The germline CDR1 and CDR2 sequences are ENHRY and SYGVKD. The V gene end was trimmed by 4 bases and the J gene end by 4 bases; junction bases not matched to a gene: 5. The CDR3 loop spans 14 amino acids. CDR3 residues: CAISGGSGGYEQYF. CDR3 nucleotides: TGTGCCATCAGTGGGGGTAGCGGGGGATACGAGCAGTACTTC.

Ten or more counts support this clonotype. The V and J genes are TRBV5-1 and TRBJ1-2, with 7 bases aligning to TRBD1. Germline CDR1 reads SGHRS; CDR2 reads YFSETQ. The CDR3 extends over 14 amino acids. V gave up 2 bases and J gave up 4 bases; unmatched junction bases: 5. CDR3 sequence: CASSFDRVGYGYTF. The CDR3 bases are TGCGCCAGCAGCTTCGACAGGGTAGGCTATGGCTACACCTTC. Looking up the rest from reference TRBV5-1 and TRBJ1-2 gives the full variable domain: KAGVTQTPRYLIKTRGQQVTLSCSPISGHRSVSWYQQTPGQGLQFLFEYFSETQRNKGNFPGRFSGRQFSNSRSEMNVSTLELGDSALYLCASSFDRVGYGYTFGSGTRLTVV.

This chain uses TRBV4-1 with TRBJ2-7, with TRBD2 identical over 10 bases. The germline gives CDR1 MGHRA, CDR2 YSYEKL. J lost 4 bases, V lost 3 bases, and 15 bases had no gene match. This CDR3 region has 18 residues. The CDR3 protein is CASSQWTSGPFVLYEQYF. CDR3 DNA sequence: TGCGCCAGCAGCCAGTGGACTAGCGGACCGTTCGTTCTTTACGAGCAGTACTTC.

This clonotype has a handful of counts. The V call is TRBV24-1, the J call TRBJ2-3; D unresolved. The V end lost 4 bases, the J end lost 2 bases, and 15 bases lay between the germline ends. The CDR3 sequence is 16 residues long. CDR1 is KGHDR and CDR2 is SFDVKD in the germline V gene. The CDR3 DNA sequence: TGTGCCACCAGTGACCCCCTGTCAGATAACACAGATACGCAGTATTTT. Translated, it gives CATSDPLSDNTDTQYF.

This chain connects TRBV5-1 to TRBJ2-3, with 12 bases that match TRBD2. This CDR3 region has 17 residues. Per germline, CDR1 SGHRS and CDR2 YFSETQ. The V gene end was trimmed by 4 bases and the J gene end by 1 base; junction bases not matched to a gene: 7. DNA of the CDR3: TGCGCCAGCAGCCGCTCGACTAGCGGGGGACGCACAGATACGCAGTATTTT. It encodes CASSRSTSGGRTDTQYF.